This TCR beta chain was recorded in a study of blood T cell repertoires in COVID-19. At the level of the study: The samples span acute and convalescent COVID-19 from the United States, Italy and Spain. T cells, B-cell-depleted T cells, or PBMCs provided the cDNA or gDNA that served as material.

Per the original data handling: The assay estimated nucleated cells by amplifying reference gene primers. Data came from immunoSEQ multiplex PCR; TCRdb stores just in-frame clones and leaves some out. Clone size and V and J calls were adopted from that table, with D and trimming inferred from the DNA. The table has 200,000 to 250,000 clones, about 87% seen once. Unmatched junction bases numbered 8, after V lost 3 bases and J lost 4 bases. CDR1 is MDHEN, CDR2 SYDVKM, per germline. CDR3 length: 16 residues. Input material: peripheral blood. The chain recombines TRBV28 with TRBJ2-5, with 10 bases aligning to TRBD2. This clonotype originated in a man in his sixties or seventies with acute or convalescent COVID-19. CDR3: CASSLGASGSRETQYF. The CDR3 bases are TGTGCCAGCAGTTTGGGGGCTAGCGGGAGTCGAGAGACCCAGTACTTC.